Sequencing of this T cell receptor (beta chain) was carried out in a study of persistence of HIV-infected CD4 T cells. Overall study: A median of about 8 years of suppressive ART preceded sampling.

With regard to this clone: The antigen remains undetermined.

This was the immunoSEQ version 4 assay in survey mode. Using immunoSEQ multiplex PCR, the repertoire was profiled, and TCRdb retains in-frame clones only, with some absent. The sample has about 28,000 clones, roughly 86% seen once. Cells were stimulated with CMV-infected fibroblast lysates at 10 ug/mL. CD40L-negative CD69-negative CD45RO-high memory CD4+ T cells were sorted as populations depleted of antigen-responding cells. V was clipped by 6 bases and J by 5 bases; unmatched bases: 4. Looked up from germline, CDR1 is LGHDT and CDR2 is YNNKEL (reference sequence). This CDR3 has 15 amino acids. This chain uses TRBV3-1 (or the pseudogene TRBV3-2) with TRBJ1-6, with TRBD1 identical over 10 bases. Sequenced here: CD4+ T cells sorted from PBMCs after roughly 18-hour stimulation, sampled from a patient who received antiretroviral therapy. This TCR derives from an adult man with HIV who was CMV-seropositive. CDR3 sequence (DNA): TGTGCCAGCAGGTCGACAGGGGGCGATAATTCACCCCTCCACTTT. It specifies CASRSTGGDNSPLHF.